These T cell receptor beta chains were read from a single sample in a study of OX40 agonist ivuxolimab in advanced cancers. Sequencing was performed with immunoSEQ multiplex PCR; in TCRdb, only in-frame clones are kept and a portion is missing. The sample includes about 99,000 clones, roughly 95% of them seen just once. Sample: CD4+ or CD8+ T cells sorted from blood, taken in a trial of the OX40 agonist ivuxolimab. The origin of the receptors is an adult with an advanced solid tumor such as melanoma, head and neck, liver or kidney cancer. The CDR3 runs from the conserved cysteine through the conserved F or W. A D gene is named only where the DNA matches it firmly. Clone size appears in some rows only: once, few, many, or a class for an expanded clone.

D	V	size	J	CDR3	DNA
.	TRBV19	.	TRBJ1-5	CASSINSAGFNQPQHF	TGTGCCAGTAGTATAAATAGTGCTGGATTCAATCAGCCCCAGCATTTT
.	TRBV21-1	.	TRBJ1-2	CASSKRTGDGYTF	TGTGCCAGCAGCAAAAGAACAGGGGATGGCTACACCTTC
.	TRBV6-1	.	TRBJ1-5	CASSDGSRVGNQPQHF	TGTGCCAGCAGTGACGGTAGCAGGGTCGGCAATCAGCCCCAGCATTTT
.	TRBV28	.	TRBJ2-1	CASLLGSGGSYNEQFF	TGTGCCAGCCTCTTGGGGTCAGGTGGCTCCTACAATGAGCAGTTCTTC
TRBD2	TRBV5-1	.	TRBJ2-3	CASSFSGGQVDTQYF	TGCGCCAGCAGCTTTAGCGGGGGGCAGGTAGATACGCAGTATTTT
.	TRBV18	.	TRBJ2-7	CASSPPFPQATYEQYF	TGTGCCAGCTCACCACCGTTTCCACAGGCAACCTACGAGCAGTACTTC
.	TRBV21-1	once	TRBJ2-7	CASSKGEIAASYEQYF	TGTGCCAGCAGCAAAGGAGAAATAGCGGCATCCTACGAGCAGTACTTC
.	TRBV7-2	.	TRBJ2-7	CASSARGGGSSYEQYF	TGTGCCAGCAGCGCCCGGGGAGGGGGGAGCTCCTACGAGCAGTACTTC
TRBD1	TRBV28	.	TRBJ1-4	CASSLYRGANEKLFF	TGTGCCAGCAGTTTATACAGGGGAGCTAATGAAAAACTGTTTTTT
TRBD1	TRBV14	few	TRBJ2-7	CASSHHRGFGEQYF	TGTGCCAGCAGCCACCACAGGGGTTTCGGCGAGCAGTACTTC
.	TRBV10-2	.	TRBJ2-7	CASGQVRVYEQYF	TGCGCCAGCGGACAAGTCCGGGTCTACGAGCAGTACTTC
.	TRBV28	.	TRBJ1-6	CASSFSGVNNSPLHF	TGTGCCAGCAGTTTTTCCGGGGTAAATAATTCACCCCTCCACTTT
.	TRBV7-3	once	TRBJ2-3	CASSPKIGGTDTQYF	TGTGCCAGCAGCCCAAAGATCGGCGGAACAGATACGCAGTATTTT
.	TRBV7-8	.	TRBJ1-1	CASTRGRFMNTEAFF	TGTGCCAGCACCCGGGGCAGGTTTATGAACACTGAAGCTTTCTTT
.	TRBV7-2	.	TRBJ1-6	CASSPFRVENSPLHF	TGTGCCAGCAGCCCGTTTAGGGTTGAGAATTCACCCCTCCACTTT
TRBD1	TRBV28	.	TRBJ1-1	CASSWARQGEAFF	TGTGCCAGCAGTTGGGCCCGACAGGGTGAAGCTTTCTTT
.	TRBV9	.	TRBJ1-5	CASSVDDSRPQHF	TGTGCCAGCAGCGTAGATGATTCAAGGCCCCAGCATTTT
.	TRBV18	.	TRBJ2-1	CASSLLTNNEQFF	TGTGCCAGCTCCCTTCTTACTAACAATGAGCAGTTCTTC
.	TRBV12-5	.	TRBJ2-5	CASGLEGETQYF	TGTGCTAGTGGTTTAGAAGGGGAGACCCAGTACTTC
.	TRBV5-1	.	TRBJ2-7	CASRNGEGEASGYEQYF	TGCGCCAGCCGTAATGGGGAGGGGGAGGCCAGTGGCTACGAGCAGTACTTC
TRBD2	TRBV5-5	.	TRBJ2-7	CASSLGLAGGPDEQYF	TGTGCCAGCAGCTTGGGGCTAGCGGGAGGGCCGGACGAGCAGTACTTC
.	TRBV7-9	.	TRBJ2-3	CASRGPDTQYF	TGTGCCAGCAGGGGGCCGGATACGCAGTATTTT
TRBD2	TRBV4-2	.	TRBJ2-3	CASSQERLAGAGSTDTQYF	TGTGCCAGCAGCCAAGAGAGACTAGCGGGAGCGGGGAGCACAGATACGCAGTATTTT
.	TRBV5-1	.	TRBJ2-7	CASSLASRAIEQYF	TGCGCCAGCAGCTTGGCCTCTCGGGCCATCGAGCAGTACTTC
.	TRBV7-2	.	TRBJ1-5	CASSFDGGPQHF	TGTGCCAGCAGCTTTGACGGTGGGCCCCAGCATTTT
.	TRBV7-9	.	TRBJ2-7	CASSLLDRAYEQYF	TGTGCCAGCAGCTTATTGGACAGAGCCTACGAGCAGTACTTC
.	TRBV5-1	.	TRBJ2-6	CASSLVGSSGANVLTF	TGCGCCAGCAGCTTGGTAGGCAGCTCTGGGGCCAACGTCCTGACTTTC
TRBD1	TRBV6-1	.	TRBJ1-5	CASSTGQGGQPQHF	TGTGCCAGCAGCACAGGACAGGGGGGACAGCCCCAGCATTTT
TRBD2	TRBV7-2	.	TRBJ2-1	CASSPPGLARNEQFF	TGTGCCAGCAGCCCTCCGGGACTAGCGCGGAATGAGCAGTTCTTC
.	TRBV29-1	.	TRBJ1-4	CSVGSNEKLFF	TGCAGCGTTGGATCTAATGAAAAACTGTTTTTT